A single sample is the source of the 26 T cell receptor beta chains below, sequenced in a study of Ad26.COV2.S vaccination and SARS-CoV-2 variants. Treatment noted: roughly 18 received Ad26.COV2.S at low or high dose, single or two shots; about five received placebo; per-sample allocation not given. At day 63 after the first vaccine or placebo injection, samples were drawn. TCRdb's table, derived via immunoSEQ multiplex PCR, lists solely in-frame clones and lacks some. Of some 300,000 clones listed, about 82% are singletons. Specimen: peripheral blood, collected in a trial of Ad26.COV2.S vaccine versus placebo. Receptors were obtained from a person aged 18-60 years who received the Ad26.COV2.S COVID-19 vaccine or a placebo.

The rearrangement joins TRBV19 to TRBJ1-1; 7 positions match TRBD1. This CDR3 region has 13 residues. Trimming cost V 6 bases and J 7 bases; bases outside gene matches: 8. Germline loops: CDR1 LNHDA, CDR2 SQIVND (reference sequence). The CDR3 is CASSLNRGVEAFF. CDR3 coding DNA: TGTGCCAGTAGCCTCAACAGGGGAGTTGAAGCTTTCTTT.

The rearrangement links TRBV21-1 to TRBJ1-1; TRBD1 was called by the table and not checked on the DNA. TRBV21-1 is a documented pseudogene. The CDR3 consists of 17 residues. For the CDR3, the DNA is TGTGCCAGCTCCTGGGCGAAGACGGATATCATGAACACTGAAGCTTTCTTT. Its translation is CASSWAKTDIMNTEAFF.

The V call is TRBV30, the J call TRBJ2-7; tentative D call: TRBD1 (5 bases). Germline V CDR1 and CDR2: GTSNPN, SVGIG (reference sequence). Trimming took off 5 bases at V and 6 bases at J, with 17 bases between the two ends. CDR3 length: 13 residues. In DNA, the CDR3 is TGTGCCTGGCCGTATCAGGGCCAGGGCGAGCAGTACTTC. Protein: CAWPYQGQGEQYF.

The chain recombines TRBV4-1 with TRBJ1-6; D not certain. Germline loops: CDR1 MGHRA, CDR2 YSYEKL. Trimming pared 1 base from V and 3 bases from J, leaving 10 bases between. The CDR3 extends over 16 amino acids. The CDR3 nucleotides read TGCGCCAGCAGCCAAGGGGAGGGTTTCTATAATTCACCCCTCCACTTT. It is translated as CASSQGEGFYNSPLHF.

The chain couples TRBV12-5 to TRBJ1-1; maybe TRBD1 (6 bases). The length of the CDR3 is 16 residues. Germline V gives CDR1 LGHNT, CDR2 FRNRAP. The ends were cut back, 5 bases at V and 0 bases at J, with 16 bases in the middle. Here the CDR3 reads CASGNFIGQMNTEAFF. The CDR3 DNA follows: TGTGCTAGTGGTAACTTTATAGGACAGATGAACACTGAAGCTTTCTTT.

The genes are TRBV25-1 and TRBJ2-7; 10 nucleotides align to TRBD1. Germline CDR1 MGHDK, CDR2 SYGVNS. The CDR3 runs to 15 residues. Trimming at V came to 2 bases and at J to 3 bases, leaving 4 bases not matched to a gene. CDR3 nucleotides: TGTGCCAGCAGTGAAGTGGGACAGGGGTTCTACGAGCAGTACTTC. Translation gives CASSEVGQGFYEQYF.

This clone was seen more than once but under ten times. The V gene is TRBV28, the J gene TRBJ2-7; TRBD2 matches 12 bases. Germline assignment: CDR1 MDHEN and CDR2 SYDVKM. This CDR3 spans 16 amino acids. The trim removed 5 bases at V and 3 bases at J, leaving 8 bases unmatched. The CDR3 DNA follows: TGTGCCAGCAGTACAACCGGGACTAGCGGGTTCTACGAGCAGTACTTC. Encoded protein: CASSTTGTSGFYEQYF. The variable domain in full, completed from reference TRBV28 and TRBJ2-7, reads DVKVTQSSRYLVKRTGEKVFLECVQDMDHENMFWYRQDPGLGLRLIYFSYDVKMKEKGDIPEGYSVSREKKERFSLILESASTNQTSMYLCASSTTGTSGFYEQYFGPGTRLTVT.

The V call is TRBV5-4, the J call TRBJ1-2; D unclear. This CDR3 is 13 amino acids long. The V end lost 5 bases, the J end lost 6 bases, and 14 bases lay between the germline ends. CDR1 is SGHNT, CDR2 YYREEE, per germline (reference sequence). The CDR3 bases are TGTGCCAGCAGGCGTACAGAGGCAGATGGCTACACCTTC. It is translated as CASRRTEADGYTF.

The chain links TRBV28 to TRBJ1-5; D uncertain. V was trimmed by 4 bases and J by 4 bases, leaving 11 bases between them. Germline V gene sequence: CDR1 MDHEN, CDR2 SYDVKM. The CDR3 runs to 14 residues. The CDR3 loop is CASSSFTGNQPQHF. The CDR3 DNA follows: TGTGCCAGCAGTTCGTTCACCGGGAATCAGCCCCAGCATTTT.

The CDR3 is CASTLRGSGQETQYF. CDR3 bases: TGTGCCAGCACCCTGCGGGGATCAGGCCAAGAGACCCAGTACTTC. The J gene is TRBJ2-5, the V gene TRBV9; D is perhaps TRBD2 (6 bases). The CDR3 is 15 residues long. Trimming cost V 6 bases and J 1 base, with 16 bases left between them. Germline values: CDR1 SGDLS, CDR2 YYNGEE.

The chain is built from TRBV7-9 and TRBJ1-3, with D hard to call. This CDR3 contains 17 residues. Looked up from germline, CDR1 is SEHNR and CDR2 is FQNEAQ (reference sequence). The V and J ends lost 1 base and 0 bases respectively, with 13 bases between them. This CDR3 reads CASSLEGPSPSGNTIYF. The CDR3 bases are TGTGCCAGCAGCTTAGAAGGCCCCTCCCCCTCTGGAAACACCATATATTTT. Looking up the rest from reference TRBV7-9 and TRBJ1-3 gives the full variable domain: DTGVSQNPRHKITKRGQNVTFRCDPISEHNRLYWYRQTLGQGPEFLTYFQNEAQLEKSRLLSDRFSAERPKGSFSTLEIQRTEQGDSAMYLCASSLEGPSPSGNTIYFGEGSWLTVV.

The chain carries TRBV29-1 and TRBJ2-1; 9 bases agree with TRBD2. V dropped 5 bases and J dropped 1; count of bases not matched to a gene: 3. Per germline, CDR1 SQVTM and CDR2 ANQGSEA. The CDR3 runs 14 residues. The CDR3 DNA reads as TGCAGCGTTCAGACTAGCGGATCCTACAATGAGCAGTTCTTC. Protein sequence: CSVQTSGSYNEQFF.

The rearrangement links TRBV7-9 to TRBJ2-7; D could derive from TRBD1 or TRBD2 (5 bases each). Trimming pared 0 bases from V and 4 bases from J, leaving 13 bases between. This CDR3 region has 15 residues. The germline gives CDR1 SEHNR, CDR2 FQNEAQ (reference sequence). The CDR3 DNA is TGTGCCAGCAGCTTAGCACGCTCGGGGCTTTACGAGCAGTACTTC. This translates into CASSLARSGLYEQYF.

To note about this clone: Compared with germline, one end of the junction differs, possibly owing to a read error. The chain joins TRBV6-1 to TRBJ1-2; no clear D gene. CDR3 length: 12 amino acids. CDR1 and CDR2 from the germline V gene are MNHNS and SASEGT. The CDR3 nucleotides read TGTGCCAGCGGTGACCCCTTAGGGGGCTACACCTTC. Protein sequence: CASGDPLGGYTF.

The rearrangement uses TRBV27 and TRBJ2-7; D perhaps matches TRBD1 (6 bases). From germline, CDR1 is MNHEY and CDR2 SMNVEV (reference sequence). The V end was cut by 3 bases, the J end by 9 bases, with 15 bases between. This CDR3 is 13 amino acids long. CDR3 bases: TGTGCCAGCAGTTTTCTACAGGGTACTGGGCAGTACTTC. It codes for CASSFLQGTGQYF.

The chain's CDR3 is CASSLSGTLSVYF. DNA for the CDR3: TGTGCCAGCAGTCTTTCCGGGACATTGAGTGTGTACTTC. The chain couples TRBV12-3 or TRBV12-4 to TRBJ2-7, with a tentative D call TRBD1 (6 bases). The V gene lost 5 bases and the J gene lost 12 bases, with 20 bases spanning the gap. This CDR3 is 13 amino acids long.

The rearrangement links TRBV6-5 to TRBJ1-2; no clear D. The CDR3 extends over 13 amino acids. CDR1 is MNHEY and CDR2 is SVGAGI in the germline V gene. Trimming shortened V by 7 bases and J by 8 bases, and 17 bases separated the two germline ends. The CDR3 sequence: CASTKGAIDGYTF. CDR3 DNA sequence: TGTGCCAGCACCAAAGGTGCGATAGACGGCTACACCTTC.

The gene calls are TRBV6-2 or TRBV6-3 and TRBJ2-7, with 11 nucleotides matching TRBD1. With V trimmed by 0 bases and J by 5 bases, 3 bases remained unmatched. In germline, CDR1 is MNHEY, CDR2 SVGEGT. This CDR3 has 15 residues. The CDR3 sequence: CASSYSRTGGNEQYF. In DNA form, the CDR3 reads TGTGCCAGCAGTTACTCCCGGACAGGGGGCAACGAGCAGTACTTC.

The CDR3 nucleotides are TGTGCCAGCAGCTTAGGAGAGGGGGGAACTGAAGCTTTCTTT. This translates into CASSLGEGGTEAFF. The V and J genes are TRBV11-3 and TRBJ1-1; maybe TRBD1 (6 bases). Germline assignment: CDR1 SGHNT and CDR2 YENEEA. Deletions cut 1 base from V and 5 bases from J, with 11 bases between. The CDR3 runs to 14 residues.

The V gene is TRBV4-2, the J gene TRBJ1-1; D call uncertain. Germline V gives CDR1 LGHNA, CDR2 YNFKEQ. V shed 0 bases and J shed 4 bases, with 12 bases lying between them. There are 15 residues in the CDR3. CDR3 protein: CASSQDKLRATEAFF. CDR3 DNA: TGTGCCAGCAGCCAAGATAAATTACGGGCCACTGAAGCTTTCTTT.

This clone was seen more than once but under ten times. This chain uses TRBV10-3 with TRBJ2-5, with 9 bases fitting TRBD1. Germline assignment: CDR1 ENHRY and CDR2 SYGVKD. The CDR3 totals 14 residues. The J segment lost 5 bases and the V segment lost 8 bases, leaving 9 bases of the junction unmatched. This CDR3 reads CAIGGQGGGETQYF. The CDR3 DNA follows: TGTGCCATCGGGGGACAGGGCGGAGGGGAGACCCAGTACTTC.

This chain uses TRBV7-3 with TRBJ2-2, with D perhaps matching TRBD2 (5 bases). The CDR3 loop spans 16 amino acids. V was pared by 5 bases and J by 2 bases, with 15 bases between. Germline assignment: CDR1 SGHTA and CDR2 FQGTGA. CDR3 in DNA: TGTGCCAGCAGCCTTAGACGGGGAATAAACACCGGGGAGCTGTTTTTT. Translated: CASSLRRGINTGELFF.

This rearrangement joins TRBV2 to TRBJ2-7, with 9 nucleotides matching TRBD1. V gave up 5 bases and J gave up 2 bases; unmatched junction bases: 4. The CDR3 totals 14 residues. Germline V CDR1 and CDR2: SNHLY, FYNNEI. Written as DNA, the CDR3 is TGTGCCAGCAGTTCAGACAGGGGGGCCTACGAGCAGTACTTC. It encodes CASSSDRGAYEQYF.

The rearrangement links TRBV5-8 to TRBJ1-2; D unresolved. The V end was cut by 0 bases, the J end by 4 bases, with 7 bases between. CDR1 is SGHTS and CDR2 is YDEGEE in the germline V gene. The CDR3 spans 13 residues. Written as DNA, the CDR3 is TGTGCCAGCAGCTTGGTTAGGCCCTATGGCTACACCTTC. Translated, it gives CASSLVRPYGYTF. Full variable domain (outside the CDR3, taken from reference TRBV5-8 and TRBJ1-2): EAGVTQSPTHLIKTRGQQATLRCSPISGHTSVYWYQQALGLGLQFLLWYDEGEERNRGNFPPRFSGRQFPNYSSELNVNALELEDSALYLCASSLVRPYGYTFGSGTRLTVV.

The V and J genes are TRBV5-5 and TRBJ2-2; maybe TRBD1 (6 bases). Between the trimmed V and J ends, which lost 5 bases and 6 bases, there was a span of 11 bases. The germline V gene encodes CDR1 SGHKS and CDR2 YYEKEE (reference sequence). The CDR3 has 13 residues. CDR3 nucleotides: TGTGCCAGCAGGGACAGCTTGGCCGGGGAGCTGTTTTTT. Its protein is CASRDSLAGELFF.

DNA for the CDR3: TGTGCCACCAGTGATTTGCCCTCCTGGAATGAGCAGTTCTTC. Residues: CATSDLPSWNEQFF. J is TRBJ2-1 and V is TRBV24-1; no clear D. Trimming took off 0 bases at V and 7 bases at J, with 9 bases between the two ends. CDR3 length: 14 amino acids. Germline V gene data show CDR1 as KGHDR and CDR2 as SFDVKD.